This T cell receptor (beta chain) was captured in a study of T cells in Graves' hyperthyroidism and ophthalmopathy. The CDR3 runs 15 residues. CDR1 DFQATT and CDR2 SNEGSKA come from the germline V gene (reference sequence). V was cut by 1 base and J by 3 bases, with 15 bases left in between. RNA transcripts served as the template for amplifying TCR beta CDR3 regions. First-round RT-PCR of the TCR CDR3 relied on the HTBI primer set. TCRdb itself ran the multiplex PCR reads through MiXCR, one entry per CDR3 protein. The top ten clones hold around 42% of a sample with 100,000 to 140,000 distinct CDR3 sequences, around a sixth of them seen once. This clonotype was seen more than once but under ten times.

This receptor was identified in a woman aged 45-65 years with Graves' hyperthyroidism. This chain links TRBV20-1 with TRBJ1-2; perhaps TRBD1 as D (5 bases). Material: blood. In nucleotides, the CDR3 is TGCAGTGCTAGAGGGAGTCAGGGAAGTCACTATGGCTACACCTTC. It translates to CSARGSQGSHYGYTF.